This T cell receptor beta chain appears in the sequencing data of a study of shared clonotypes between healthy human individuals. Some clones are missing from TCRdb's copy, which holds only in-frame ones; the method was immunoSEQ multiplex PCR. Of approximately 2,200,000 clones detected, 90% to 95% appear once; the ten largest clones hold more than 1.5%. Findings and limits, study-wide: Only a few donors were included, so the genetic and exposure-history diversity represented was limited. Among several donors, about 5% of naive CD4 clonotypes were found in common. Read depth was anticipated to influence clonotype sharing among donors.

As for this clone: Its antigen remains unknown.

The V and J ends lost 4 bases and 6 bases, in that order; junction bases with no gene match: 11. The CDR3 covers 17 residues. In germline, CDR1 is SGHDT, CDR2 YYEEEE. The naive CD8 subset, CD45RO-negative cells positively selected for CCR7, excluded terminally differentiated effector memory CD45RA+ cells. Sample: naive CD8+ T cells from PBMCs. The rearrangement links TRBV5-6 to TRBJ2-3, with TRBD2 matching over 13 bases. The receptor was isolated from a man aged 18-30 years in good health. Some clones in this sample may be carry-over from other donors' samples. The CDR3 here is CASSPGLAGESVDTQYF. The CDR3 DNA is TGTGCCAGCAGCCCCGGACTAGCGGGAGAATCGGTCGATACGCAGTATTTT.